The source of this T cell receptor beta chain is a study of beta chain features in type 1 diabetes. Expressed TCRB transcripts were sequenced after all isolated RNA was converted to cDNA. Data came from immunoSEQ multiplex PCR; TCRdb stores just in-frame clones and leaves some out. The sample consists of around 500,000 clones, about an eighth of them appearing once. The study's findings and limits: Shorter TCRB CDR3s, moderately but significantly so, marked every one of the four CD4+ subsets in Type 1 diabetes patients. Patients' naive, central memory and Treg TCRB repertoires seemed closer to one another than those of healthy donors.

The CDR3 contains 13 residues. V shed 0 bases and J shed 3 bases, with 6 bases lying between them. Per germline, CDR1 LNHNV and CDR2 YYDKDF (reference sequence). This clone has a handful of counts. The antigen remains undetermined. Additional DNA sequences in this sample encode the identical CDR3. The chain combines TRBV15 with TRBJ2-7, with a tentative D call TRBD1 (6 bases). This TCR was recovered from a woman aged 18-29 years in good health. The sample taken for sequencing was naive CD4+ T cells from blood. CDR3 DNA sequence: TGTGCCACCAGCAGAGACAGGGGCTACGAGCAGTACTTC. Its protein is CATSRDRGYEQYF.